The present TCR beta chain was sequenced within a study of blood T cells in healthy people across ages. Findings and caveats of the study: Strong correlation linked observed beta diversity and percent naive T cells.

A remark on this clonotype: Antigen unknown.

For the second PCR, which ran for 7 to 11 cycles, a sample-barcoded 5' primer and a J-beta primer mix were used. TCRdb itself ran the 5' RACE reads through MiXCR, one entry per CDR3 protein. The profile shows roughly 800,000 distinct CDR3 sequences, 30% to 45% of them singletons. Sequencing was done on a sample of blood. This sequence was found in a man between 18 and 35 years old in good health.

CDR3 loop: CASTRGGPGYGYTF. The CDR3 DNA reads as TGTGCCAGCACAAGGGGAGGTCCGGGATATGGCTACACCTTC. This chain joins TRBV6-1 and TRBJ1-2, with a possible D match to TRBD1 (5 bases). The CDR3 covers 14 residues. V lost 7 bases and J lost 5, with 17 bases in between. CDR1 is MNHNS, CDR2 SASEGT, per germline.